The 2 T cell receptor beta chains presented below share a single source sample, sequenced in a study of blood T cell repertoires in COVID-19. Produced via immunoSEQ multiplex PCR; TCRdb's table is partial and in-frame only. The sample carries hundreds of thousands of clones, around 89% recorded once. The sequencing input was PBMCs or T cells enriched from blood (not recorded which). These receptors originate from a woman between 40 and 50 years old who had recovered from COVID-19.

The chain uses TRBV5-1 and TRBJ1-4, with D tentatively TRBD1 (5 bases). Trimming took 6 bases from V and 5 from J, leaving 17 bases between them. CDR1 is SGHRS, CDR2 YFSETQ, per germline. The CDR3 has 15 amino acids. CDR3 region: CASKGRDSQNEKLFF. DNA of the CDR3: TGCGCCAGCAAAGGTCGGGACTCCCAAAATGAAAAACTGTTTTTT.

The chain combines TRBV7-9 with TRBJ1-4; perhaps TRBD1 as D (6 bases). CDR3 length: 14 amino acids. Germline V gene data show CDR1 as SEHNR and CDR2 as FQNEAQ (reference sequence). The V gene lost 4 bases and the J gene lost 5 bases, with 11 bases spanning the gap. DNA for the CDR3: TGTGCCAGCAGCTCCCGGGACATGAATGAAAAACTGTTTTTT. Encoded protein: CASSSRDMNEKLFF. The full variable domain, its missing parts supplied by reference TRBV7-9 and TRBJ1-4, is DTGVSQNPRHKITKRGQNVTFRCDPISEHNRLYWYRQTLGQGPEFLTYFQNEAQLEKSRLLSDRFSAERPKGSFSTLEIQRTEQGDSAMYLCASSSRDMNEKLFFGSGTQLSVL.